The next 2 T cell receptor beta chains were all read from a single sample in a study of blood T cell repertoires in COVID-19. The protocol was immunoSEQ multiplex PCR, while the TCRdb copy is restricted to in-frame clones and leaves out a portion. The sample lists around 160,000 clones; more than 70% were seen once. The sequencing sample was made of PBMCs or T cells enriched from blood (not recorded which). Receptors were obtained from a man aged 35 to 55 who had recovered from COVID-19.

V usage is TRBV18 and J usage is TRBJ1-2; a weak D match, TRBD1 (6 bases). The CDR3 has 14 amino acids. The germline V and J ends were trimmed by 2 bases and 6 bases, with 13 bases remaining between them. Germline CDR1 reads KGHSH; CDR2 reads LQKENI. CDR3 in DNA: TGTGCCAGCTCACCATCCACAGGGTTTAATGGCTACACCTTC. Translation gives CASSPSTGFNGYTF.

V usage is TRBV19 and J usage is TRBJ2-5, with a tentative D call TRBD1 (6 bases). Germline V gives CDR1 LNHDA, CDR2 SQIVND (reference sequence). CDR3 length: 15 amino acids. With 4 bases removed from V and 1 base from J, the gap between germline ends came to 13 bases. The CDR3 is CASSTPWTAQETQYF. The DNA for the CDR3 is TGTGCCAGTAGTACCCCTTGGACAGCCCAAGAGACCCAGTACTTC.